This T cell receptor beta chain was observed in a study of blood T cell repertoires in COVID-19. The J segment lost 8 bases and the V segment lost 3 bases, leaving 9 bases of the junction unmatched. This CDR3 has 14 amino acids. CDR1 is MDHEN, CDR2 SYDVKM, per germline. The authors' processing: Nucleated cell counts were estimated from reference gene primer amplification. TCRdb's table, derived via immunoSEQ multiplex PCR, lists solely in-frame clones and lacks some. The D gene and trimming were derived from the DNA, and the V and J assignments and clone size from that table. The data hold 350,000 or so clones, with over 70% observed a single time.

The gene calls are TRBV28 and TRBJ1-2; 7 bases fit TRBD1. The receptor comes from a man aged 25-45 years with active or convalescent COVID-19. Sequencing input: peripheral blood. CDR3 protein: CASSLGGQSKGYTF. CDR3 bases: TGTGCCAGCAGTTTGGGGGGACAGTCAAAGGGCTACACCTTC.